This is a list of T cell receptor beta chains from one sample in a study of T cells in Graves' hyperthyroidism and ophthalmopathy. In TCRdb, the multiplex PCR reads were re-called with MiXCR into one record per CDR3 protein. The table has about 410,000 distinct CDR3 sequences, roughly 15% seen once. The sequenced sample consisted of blood. The receptor source for this set is a woman aged 25 to 45 with Graves' ophthalmopathy. Each CDR3 is given with its conserved first and last residue. D genes are given only for firm matches. Rows may omit the clone size; those that give it use once, few, many or a size class.

TRBJ2-5	NA	TRBV5-1	few	CASSAFGAQGTGETQYF	TGCGCCAGCAGCGCTTTCGGGGCCCAGGGAACTGGTGAGACCCAGTACTTC
TRBJ1-1	NA	TRBV6-1	NA	CASQASGMNTEAFF	TGTGCCAGCCAAGCTTCGGGGATGAACACTGAAGCTTTCTTT
TRBJ1-6	NA	TRBV28	NA	CASSRPGVNSPLHF	TGTGCCAGCAGCAGGCCCGGGGTGAATTCACCCCTCCACTTT
TRBJ1-6	NA	TRBV6-1	many	CASSSSISAPLHF	TGTGCCAGCAGCTCATCTATCTCGGCACCCCTCCACTTT
TRBJ2-7	TRBD1	TRBV5-6	many	CASSYRDREAEQYF	TGTGCCAGCAGCTACCGGGACAGGGAGGCCGAGCAGTACTTC
TRBJ2-3	TRBD2	TRBV18	many	CASSPRQFAGGTDTQYF	TGTGCCAGCTCACCCCGACAGTTTGCGGGGGGCACAGATACGCAGTATTTT
TRBJ1-1	NA	TRBV5-6	many	CASRSPGNTEAFF	TGTGCCAGCAGATCACCCGGCAACACTGAAGCTTTCTTT
TRBJ2-6	NA	TRBV30	NA	CAWSIGTSGANVLTF	TGTGCCTGGAGTATAGGAACCTCTGGGGCCAACGTCCTGACTTTC
TRBJ2-7	NA	TRBV28	many	CASRGQPYEQYF	TGTGCCAGCAGAGGACAGCCCTACGAGCAGTACTTC
TRBJ1-5	NA	TRBV19	NA	CASIAGGTNQPQHF	TGTGCCAGTATTGCGGGGGGCACGAATCAGCCCCAGCATTTT
TRBJ2-1	TRBD1	TRBV27	many	CASRERGQVIPSDGNEQFF	TGTGCCAGCCGGGAAAGGGGGCAGGTCATCCCATCGGATGGGAATGAGCAGTTCTTC
TRBJ2-5	TRBD1	TRBV14	many	CASSQDRTGGWETQYF	TGTGCCAGCAGCCAAGACCGGACAGGGGGTTGGGAGACCCAGTACTTC
TRBJ2-7	NA	TRBV28	NA	CASSLERGVDEQYF	TGTGCCAGCAGCCTCGAGAGAGGGGTCGACGAGCAGTACTTC
TRBJ1-6	TRBD1	TRBV7-2	many	CASSLTTAQGAASPLHF	TGTGCCAGCAGCTTAACAACGGCGCAGGGGGCAGCTTCACCCCTCCACTTT
TRBJ1-1	NA	TRBV28	many	CASRAGGREAFF	TGTGCCAGCAGGGCTGGGGGGAGGGAAGCTTTCTTT
TRBJ1-1	NA	TRBV12-3/TRBV12-4	many	CASSFGNRVLDTEAFF	TGTGCCAGCAGTTTTGGGAACAGGGTGTTGGACACTGAAGCTTTCTTT
TRBJ1-2	NA	TRBV11-2	many	CASSLEAGNGYTF	TGTGCCAGCAGCCTAGAGGCAGGGAACGGCTACACCTTC
TRBJ2-2	NA	TRBV28	many	CASRQQETSTGELFF	TGTGCCAGCAGGCAACAGGAGACCTCCACCGGGGAGCTGTTTTTT
TRBJ1-1	NA	TRBV29-1	many	CSVLTGEAFF	TGCAGCGTTTTAACAGGGGAAGCTTTCTTT
TRBJ2-7	NA	TRBV5-4	few	CASKAGHSYEQYF	TGTGCCAGCAAGGCAGGGCACTCCTACGAGCAGTACTTC
TRBJ1-1	NA	TRBV5-6	many	CASSSKMVEAFF	TGTGCCAGCAGCTCCAAGATGGTTGAAGCTTTCTTT
TRBJ2-7	NA	TRBV15	many	CATRRSFTYEQYF	TGTGCCACCCGCAGGTCGTTCACCTACGAGCAGTACTTC
TRBJ2-7	TRBD2	TRBV28	once	CASSLSPGSSGGGYEQYF	TGTGCCAGCAGTTTATCTCCGGGGTCTAGCGGGGGAGGCTACGAGCAGTACTTC
TRBJ2-1	TRBD1	TRBV28	NA	CASNIPGQRLNEQFF	TGTGCCAGCAACATTCCGGGACAGAGGTTGAATGAGCAGTTCTTC
TRBJ1-2	NA	TRBV28	many	CASSSGLRGDYGYTF	TGTGCCAGCAGTTCGGGACTCCGGGGGGATTATGGCTACACCTTC
TRBJ2-3	NA	TRBV2	many	CASSAGDTQYF	TGTGCCAGCAGCGCAGGAGATACGCAGTATTTT
TRBJ2-3	NA	TRBV24-1	NA	CATSTASTDTQCF	TGTGCCACCAGTACAGCGAGCACAGATACGCAGTGTTTT
TRBJ2-7	NA	TRBV20-1	many	CSARPGSLDEQYF	TGCAGTGCTAGACCTGGGTCCCTTGACGAGCAGTACTTC
TRBJ2-3	NA	TRBV12-3/TRBV12-4	many	CASSSGSADTQYF	TGTGCCAGCAGTTCAGGGTCAGCAGATACGCAGTATTTT
TRBJ2-1	TRBD1	TRBV20-1	many	CSAVTRDGTGGENEQFF	TGCAGTGCTGTCACAAGGGACGGGACAGGGGGCGAGAATGAGCAGTTCTTC
TRBJ1-2	TRBD1	TRBV20-1	NA	CSAREGGPGQRIYGYTF	TGCAGTGCTAGAGAGGGAGGGCCGGGACAGAGAATTTATGGCTACACCTTC
TRBJ2-1	NA	TRBV7-6	many	CASSFSQGWNEQFF	TGTGCCAGCAGCTTCAGTCAGGGGTGGAATGAGCAGTTCTTC
TRBJ2-7	NA	TRBV25-1	many	CASSAPGLANEQYF	TGTGCCAGCAGTGCTCCAGGGCTGGCCAACGAGCAGTACTTC
TRBJ2-5	TRBD1	TRBV11-1	many	CASSLGQGYQETQYF	TGTGCCAGCAGCTTGGGACAGGGATACCAAGAGACCCAGTACTTC
TRBJ2-7	NA	TRBV9	NA	CASSASDGYYEQYF	TGTGCCAGCAGCGCCTCGGACGGATACTACGAGCAGTACTTC
TRBJ1-6	TRBD1	TRBV28	many	CASTSIRGQGNSPLHF	TGTGCCAGCACCTCCATTCGGGGACAGGGTAATTCACCCCTCCACTTT
TRBJ2-5	TRBD1	TRBV11-3	many	CASSPPRDSQETQYF	TGTGCCAGCAGCCCACCTAGGGACAGCCAAGAGACCCAGTACTTC
TRBJ1-2	TRBD1	TRBV6-5	many	CASTPAGQGHGNYGYTF	TGTGCCAGCACCCCCGCCGGACAGGGACACGGCAACTATGGCTACACCTTC
TRBJ1-2	NA	TRBV7-2	NA	CASGLVGQTNYGYTF	TGTGCCAGCGGCCTAGTGGGCCAGACTAACTATGGCTACACCTTC
TRBJ2-7	NA	TRBV20-1	many	CSARRPAWPPSYEQYF	TGCAGTGCTAGACGCCCCGCCTGGCCACCTTCCTACGAGCAGTACTTC
TRBJ2-3	TRBD2	TRBV6-1	many	CASSDLAPGLAGPDTQYF	TGTGCCAGCAGCGACCTCGCGCCGGGACTAGCGGGTCCAGATACGCAGTATTTT
TRBJ1-1	NA	TRBV19	NA	CASSLVGGAFNSEAFF	TGTGCCAGTAGCCTCGTGGGCGGGGCGTTCAATTCTGAAGCTTTCTTT
TRBJ2-7	NA	TRBV27	few	CASSPRWSYEQYF	TGTGCCAGCAGTCCGCGATGGTCCTACGAGCAGTACTTC
TRBJ2-2	TRBD1	TRBV19	NA	CASTPLTGTPGELFF	TGTGCCAGTACTCCCCTGACAGGGACCCCCGGGGAGCTGTTTTTT